This is a list of T cell receptor beta chains from one sample in a study of blood T cell repertoires in COVID-19. The repertoire was sequenced with immunoSEQ multiplex PCR; TCRdb's copy has only in-frame clones and lacks some. This sample has around 70,000 clones; 91% occur once, and the top ten carry under 8.5%. The sequencing sample was made of peripheral blood. The receptors stem from a human donor in a cohort sampled during active COVID-19. Both conserved end residues are part of each CDR3. The D gene is left open where the match is weak. The size of a clone is reported for some rows only, either as once, few or many, or as a class for expanded clones.

-,TRBV30,TRBJ1-3,-,TGTGCCTGGAGTAGACTCTCTGGAAACACCATATATTTT,CAWSRLSGNTIYF
TRBD2,TRBV7-6,TRBJ2-1,-,TGTGCCAGCAGCTTCGGACTAGCGGAGGCTAGGAAGTTCTTC,CASSFGLAEARKFF
TRBD1,TRBV7-6,TRBJ2-2,-,TGTGCCAGCAGCTTAGCCGGGACAGCGAGAGAATACACCGGGGAGCTGTTTTTT,CASSLAGTAREYTGELFF
-,TRBV28,TRBJ1-4,-,TGTGCCAGCAGTTTCGGCCCGACAGCAACTAATGAAAAACTGTTTTTT,CASSFGPTATNEKLFF
-,TRBV5-6,TRBJ1-2,-,TGTGCCAGCAGCTTGGTTTGGCAGGGTGAGGGCTACACCTTC,CASSLVWQGEGYTF
-,TRBV5-4,TRBJ2-3,-,TGTGCCAGCAGCTTGGGACAGGCGACAGATACGCAGTATTTT,CASSLGQATDTQYF
-,TRBV6-5,TRBJ1-1,-,TGTGCCAGCAAGCCTGCGCCGGGGGGCAACACTGAAGCTTTCTTT,CASKPAPGGNTEAFF
-,TRBV4-3,TRBJ2-7,-,TGCGCCAGCAGCCTAGGACAAACCTACGAGCAGTACTTC,CASSLGQTYEQYF
-,TRBV28,TRBJ2-3,-,TGTGCCAGCAGTTTTGGGTTATTTGCGGTCAGCACAGATACGCAGTATTTT,CASSFGLFAVSTDTQYF
-,TRBV7-9,TRBJ1-5,few,TGTGCCAGCAGGGGGGACACAGGAGAGAATCAGCCCCAGCATTTT,CASRGDTGENQPQHF